The 30 T cell receptor beta chains below were found in one sample sequenced in a study of blood T cell repertoires in COVID-19. Produced via immunoSEQ multiplex PCR; TCRdb's table is partial and in-frame only. The table shows some 150,000 clones, with roughly 80% occurring only once. Sequenced material: peripheral blood. These receptors were collected from a woman aged 55-70 years with COVID-19, enrolled during active disease.

The count of this clone is one. The chain employs TRBV6-1 and TRBJ1-2, with 7 bases fitting TRBD1. The germline CDR1 and CDR2 sequences are MNHNS and SASEGT. Trimming removed 3 bases from V and 4 bases from J; junction bases left unmatched: 8. The CDR3 is 15 amino acids. The CDR3 sequence is CASSDYRGRVYGYTF. The CDR3 DNA is TGTGCCAGCAGTGATTACAGGGGTCGGGTCTATGGCTACACCTTC.

The V call is TRBV29-1, the J call TRBJ1-5; 7 nucleotides agree with TRBD1. The CDR3 is made up of 12 amino acids. After removal of 5 bases from V and 7 bases from J, the junction contained 5 bases not matched to a gene. Germline V gene lookup returns CDR1 SQVTM and CDR2 ANQGSEA. The CDR3 here is CSVRQGDQPQHF. CDR3 in DNA: TGCAGCGTTCGGCAGGGGGACCAGCCCCAGCATTTT.

This clone has only a few counts. The rearrangement joins TRBV4-2 to TRBJ2-1; maybe TRBD2 (5 bases). This CDR3 region has 15 residues. V was cut by 4 bases and J by 0 bases, with 10 bases left in between. The germline gives CDR1 LGHNA, CDR2 YNFKEQ. CDR3: CASSPREGSYNEQFF. The CDR3 nucleotides read TGTGCCAGCAGCCCGAGGGAAGGCTCCTACAATGAGCAGTTCTTC.

V usage is TRBV10-3 and J usage is TRBJ1-5, with D possibly being TRBD1 (6 bases). The germline V and J ends were trimmed by 2 bases and 4 bases, with 12 bases remaining between them. Looked up from germline, CDR1 is ENHRY and CDR2 is SYGVKD. The CDR3 sequence is 15 residues long. CDR3 in amino acids: CAISEHRDANQPQHF. CDR3 DNA sequence: TGTGCCATCAGTGAGCACAGGGATGCTAATCAGCCCCAGCATTTT.

The J gene is TRBJ2-1, the V gene TRBV9; D perhaps matches TRBD1 (7 bases). CDR1 is SGDLS, CDR2 YYNGEE, per germline. The CDR3 has 16 amino acids. V lost 0 bases to trimming and J lost 8 bases, with 18 bases between them. The CDR3 region is CASSVATSGGMYEQFF. The CDR3 DNA is TGTGCCAGCAGCGTAGCTACGTCAGGGGGGATGTATGAGCAGTTCTTC.

This clone was seen only once. This rearrangement joins TRBV7-3 to TRBJ2-1, with D possibly TRBD2 on 5 matching bases. Germline V gene lookup returns CDR1 SGHTA and CDR2 FQGTGA. This CDR3 is built from 14 residues. Trimming left V 7 bases short and J 3 bases short, with 13 bases between. In DNA, the CDR3 is TGTGCCAGCACCACCCCCGGGGTCTACAATGAGCAGTTCTTC. It translates to CASTTPGVYNEQFF. The whole variable domain, filled in from reference TRBV7-3 and TRBJ2-1, reads GAGVSQTPSNKVTEKGKYVELRCDPISGHTALYWYRQSLGQGPEFLIYFQGTGAADDSGLPNDRFFAVRPEGSVSTLKIQRTERGDSAVYLCASTTPGVYNEQFFGPGTRLTVL.

This clone was found a few times. The chain links TRBV10-3 to TRBJ1-1; possibly TRBD1 for D (5 bases). Germline CDR1 and CDR2: ENHRY and SYGVKD. V was trimmed by 6 bases and J by 3 bases, leaving 11 bases between them. This CDR3 comprises 13 residues. CDR3 nucleotide sequence: TGTGCCATCAGGACAGAAACTTACACTGAAGCTTTCTTT. This translates into CAIRTETYTEAFF.

This chain joins TRBV6-1 and TRBJ1-6; D call uncertain. Trimming took 2 bases from V and 5 from J, leaving 7 bases between them. Germline CDR1 reads MNHNS; CDR2 reads SASEGT. CDR3 size: 14 residues. The CDR3 loop reads CASSELQNNSPLHF. In DNA, the CDR3 is TGTGCCAGCAGTGAATTACAGAATAATTCACCCCTCCACTTT.

This clone was found a few times. This chain joins TRBV18 and TRBJ2-2, with TRBD1 matching 7 bases. CDR1 and CDR2 from the germline V gene are KGHSH and LQKENI. V shed 4 bases, J shed 2 bases, and the junction held 10 bases outside the gene matches. The CDR3 has 17 amino acids. The chain's CDR3 is CASSRSSGTANTGELFF. DNA of the CDR3: TGTGCCAGCTCACGATCGTCCGGGACAGCCAACACCGGGGAGCTGTTTTTT.

V usage is TRBV2 and J usage is TRBJ1-2, with D possibly matching TRBD1 (6 bases). The CDR3 is 14 residues long. Germline CDR1 SNHLY, CDR2 FYNNEI. V lost 5 bases and J lost 1, with 11 bases in between. This CDR3 is CASSRRGINYGYTF. DNA for the CDR3: TGTGCCAGCAGTCGCAGGGGTATTAACTATGGCTACACCTTC.

The V call is TRBV20-1, the J call TRBJ1-2, with no clear D. CDR1 is DFQATT, CDR2 SNEGSKA, per germline (reference sequence). V was shortened by 3 bases and J by 2 bases, with 7 bases between the two germline ends. There are 12 residues in the CDR3. The CDR3 nucleotides are TGCAGTGCTAGTCACACGAACTATGGCTACACCTTC. It codes for CSASHTNYGYTF.

The chain couples TRBV6-4 to TRBJ2-3; a possible D gene is TRBD2 (6 bases). The V end was cut by 2 bases, the J end by 4 bases, with 10 bases between. Germline CDR1 and CDR2: MRHNA and SNTAGT. This CDR3 has 14 residues. The CDR3 here is CASSDGEVADTQYF. In DNA, the CDR3 is TGTGCCAGCAGTGACGGGGAGGTCGCAGATACGCAGTATTTT.

This clone was found a few times. The chain joins TRBV10-3 to TRBJ1-6; the D gene is possibly TRBD1 (5 bases). Germline V lookup: CDR1 ENHRY, CDR2 SYGVKD. V lost 6 bases and J lost 0, with 18 bases in between. The length of the CDR3 is 18 residues. CDR3 coding DNA: TGTGCCATCAGCGGTGGGGTGACGGGGGGCTCCTATAATTCACCCCTCCACTTT. It encodes CAISGGVTGGSYNSPLHF.

This clone has just one count. DNA for the CDR3: TGTGCCAGCTCCCCCCCACTCTCGCGGTCACCCCTCCACTTT. Translation gives CASSPPLSRSPLHF. This chain uses TRBV25-1 with TRBJ1-6; D gene uncertain. This CDR3 has 14 residues. CDR1 is MGHDK, CDR2 SYGVNS, per germline. The V end lost 8 bases, the J end lost 10 bases, and 18 bases lay between the germline ends. The full variable domain, rest sourced from reference TRBV25-1 and TRBJ1-6, is EADIYQTPRYLVIGTGKKITLECSQTMGHDKMYWYQQDPGMELHLIHYSYGVNSTEKGDLSSESTVSRIRTEHFPLTLESARPSHTSQYLCASSPPLSRSPLHFGNGTRLTVT.

This sequence joins TRBV5-1 and TRBJ1-2; no firm D call. V shed 0 bases and J shed 6 bases, with 12 bases lying between them. This CDR3 region has 14 residues. Germline V CDR1 and CDR2: SGHRS, YFSETQ. Here the CDR3 reads CASSLAGDGDGYTF. The CDR3 nucleotides read TGCGCCAGCAGCTTGGCCGGGGATGGGGATGGCTACACCTTC.

The chain carries TRBV11-1 and TRBJ2-1; TRBD2 matches 10 bases. Trimming cost V 0 bases and J 9 bases; bases outside gene matches: 8. This CDR3 comprises 16 residues. Germline V lookup: CDR1 SGHAT, CDR2 FQDESV (reference sequence). CDR3 DNA: TGTGCCAGCAGCTTAGCGCAGGGACTAGCGTTCGGTGAGCAGTTCTTC. As protein: CASSLAQGLAFGEQFF.

The chain employs TRBV3-1 (or the pseudogene TRBV3-2) and TRBJ2-1, with TRBD2 identical over 8 bases. The CDR3 sequence is 15 residues long. With 1 base clipped from V and 7 bases from J, the junction kept 6 bases outside the gene matches. Germline V lookup: CDR1 LGHDT, CDR2 YNNKEL (reference sequence). CDR3 nucleotides: TGTGCCAGCAGCCAAGGCGGGAGGTTTTTAAATGAGCAGTTCTTC. It specifies CASSQGGRFLNEQFF.

This chain joins TRBV3-1 (or the pseudogene TRBV3-2) and TRBJ1-6; D not resolved. Deletions cut 6 bases from V and 10 bases from J, with 10 bases between. Germline V gene lookup returns CDR1 LGHDT and CDR2 YNNKEL (reference sequence). The CDR3 length is 12 residues. CDR3 loop: CASRREGSPLHF. CDR3 in DNA: TGTGCCAGCAGGCGGGAGGGATCACCCCTCCACTTT.

The chain is built from TRBV2 and TRBJ2-3, with 8 bases lining up with TRBD2. Germline assignment: CDR1 SNHLY and CDR2 FYNNEI. This CDR3 is 14 amino acids long. The V gene end was trimmed by 7 bases and the J gene end by 4 bases; junction bases not matched to a gene: 7. CDR3 bases: TGTGCCAGCACCGGGGGGGCGGGCGCAGATACGCAGTATTTT. Its translation is CASTGGAGADTQYF. Full variable domain (outside the CDR3, taken from reference TRBV2 and TRBJ2-3): EPEVTQTPSHQVTQMGQEVILRCVPISNHLYFYWYRQILGQKVEFLVSFYNNEISEKSEIFDDQFSVERPDGSNFTLKIRSTKLEDSAMYFCASTGGAGADTQYFGPGTRLTVL.

The rearrangement uses TRBV12-3 or TRBV12-4 and TRBJ1-1; D unclear. CDR3 length: 13 residues. V lost 7 bases and J 0 bases, leaving 9 bases between the germline ends. The CDR3 coding sequence is TGTGCCAGCAAATTCGGGTTGAACACTGAAGCTTTCTTT. It codes for CASKFGLNTEAFF.

The chain combines TRBV5-1 with TRBJ2-3; 8 bases are a match to TRBD1. The CDR3 has 14 amino acids. Germline loops: CDR1 SGHRS, CDR2 YFSETQ. V was clipped by 5 bases and J by 1 base; unmatched bases: 3. CDR3: CASRMDRGTDTQYF. In DNA, the CDR3 is TGCGCCAGCAGGATGGACAGGGGCACAGATACGCAGTATTTT. Looking up the rest from reference TRBV5-1 and TRBJ2-3 gives the full variable domain: KAGVTQTPRYLIKTRGQQVTLSCSPISGHRSVSWYQQTPGQGLQFLFEYFSETQRNKGNFPGRFSGRQFSNSRSEMNVSTLELGDSALYLCASRMDRGTDTQYFGPGTRLTVL.

V usage is TRBV5-6 and J usage is TRBJ2-3; 7 bases are a match to TRBD2. CDR1 is SGHDT, CDR2 YYEEEE, per germline. J was trimmed by 2 bases and V by 2 bases; bases with no gene match: 8. The CDR3 contains 16 residues. The CDR3 DNA reads as TGTGCCAGCAGCTTCGGTTCTAGCGGATACACAGATACGCAGTATTTT. This encodes CASSFGSSGYTDTQYF.

The genes are TRBV19 and TRBJ1-4; TRBD1 is a possible D gene (5 bases). Germline loops: CDR1 LNHDA, CDR2 SQIVND (reference sequence). The CDR3 has 15 amino acids. V was shortened by 7 bases and J by 8 bases, with 20 bases between the two germline ends. The CDR3 loop reads CASKSHRRLGEKLFF. The DNA of the CDR3 is TGTGCCAGTAAATCCCACAGGCGTCTCGGGGAAAAACTGTTTTTT.

The chain is built from TRBV12-5 and TRBJ1-1, with 9 bases aligning to TRBD1. Germline loops: CDR1 LGHNT, CDR2 FRNRAP. The trim removed 2 bases at V and 6 bases at J, leaving 10 bases unmatched. The CDR3 runs 16 residues. In DNA form, the CDR3 reads TGTGCTAGTGGTTTGACCTTGACAGGGGGATTTGCTGAAGCTTTCTTT. Amino acid sequence: CASGLTLTGGFAEAFF. The full variable domain, rest sourced from reference TRBV12-5 and TRBJ1-1, is DARVTQTPRHKVTEMGQEVTMRCQPILGHNTVFWYRQTMMQGLELLAYFRNRAPLDDSGMPKDRFSAEMPDATLATLKIQPSEPRDSAVYFCASGLTLTGGFAEAFFGQGTRLTVV.

The V gene is TRBV27, the J gene TRBJ2-1, with a weak D call TRBD2 (6 bases). Looked up from germline, CDR1 is MNHEY and CDR2 is SMNVEV (reference sequence). This CDR3 region has 16 residues. Trimming shortened V by 6 bases and J by 8 bases, and 23 bases separated the two germline ends. CDR3 protein: CASRDPLGRGSHEQFF. The CDR3 DNA sequence: TGTGCCAGCAGGGACCCACTGGGACGGGGGAGTCATGAGCAGTTCTTC.

This clone appeared once. The chain combines TRBV6-5 with TRBJ1-2; 8 bases are a match to TRBD1. The germline CDR1 and CDR2 sequences are MNHEY and SVGAGI. This CDR3 region has 15 residues. Unmatched junction bases numbered 7, after V lost 2 bases and J lost 5 bases. CDR3 sequence: CASSYPGQGQYGYTF. In DNA, the CDR3 is TGTGCCAGCAGTTACCCTGGACAGGGACAATATGGCTACACCTTC.

The chain employs TRBV6-5 and TRBJ2-1, with D maybe TRBD2 (7 bases). This CDR3 region has 15 residues. The V end was cut by 7 bases, the J end by 0 bases, with 13 bases between. In germline, CDR1 is MNHEY, CDR2 SVGAGI. The CDR3: CASTEGGVSYNEQFF. CDR3 bases: TGTGCCAGCACCGAGGGGGGGGTCTCCTACAATGAGCAGTTCTTC.

CDR3 sequence reads: CASSQLETEWGGTEAFF. The CDR3 region has the DNA TGTGCCAGCAGCCAACTCGAGACAGAATGGGGCGGCACTGAAGCTTTCTTT. The chain combines TRBV5-6 with TRBJ1-1; perhaps TRBD1 as D (5 bases). Trimming left V 4 bases short and J 4 bases short, with 23 bases between. This CDR3 is built from 17 residues. Per germline, CDR1 SGHDT and CDR2 YYEEEE.

This sequence joins TRBV29-1 and TRBJ1-2; a possible D gene is TRBD1 (5 bases). CDR3 length equals 11 residues. Trimming pared 3 bases from V and 9 bases from J, leaving 11 bases between. The germline V gene has CDR1 SQVTM and CDR2 ANQGSEA. The CDR3, as DNA: TGCAGCGTTGACCAGGGCCGACGCTACACCTTC. This sequence encodes CSVDQGRRYTF.

The rearrangement uses TRBV9 and TRBJ1-4; perhaps TRBD1 as D (6 bases). V lost 0 bases, J lost 8 bases, and 14 bases lay in between. Germline CDR1 reads SGDLS; CDR2 reads YYNGEE. The CDR3 runs 15 residues. The CDR3 region has the DNA TGTGCCAGCAGCGTAGGCGGGGGCGTTTTGGAAAAACTGTTTTTT. Translating it yields CASSVGGGVLEKLFF.